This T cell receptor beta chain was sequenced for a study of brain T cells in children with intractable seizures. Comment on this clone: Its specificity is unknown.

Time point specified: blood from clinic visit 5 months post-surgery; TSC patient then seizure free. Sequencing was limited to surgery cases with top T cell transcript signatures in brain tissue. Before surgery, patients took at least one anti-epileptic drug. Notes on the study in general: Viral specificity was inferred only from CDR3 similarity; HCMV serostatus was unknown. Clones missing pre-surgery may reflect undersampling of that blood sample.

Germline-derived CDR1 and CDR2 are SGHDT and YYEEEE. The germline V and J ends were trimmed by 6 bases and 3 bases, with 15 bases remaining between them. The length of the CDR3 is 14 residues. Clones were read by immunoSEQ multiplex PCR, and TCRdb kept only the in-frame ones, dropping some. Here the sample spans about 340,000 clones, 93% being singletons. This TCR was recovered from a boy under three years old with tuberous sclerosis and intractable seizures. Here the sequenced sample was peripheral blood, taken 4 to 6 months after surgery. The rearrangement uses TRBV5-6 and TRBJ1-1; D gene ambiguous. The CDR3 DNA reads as TGTGCCAGCACCACCCTTTTGAGGGACACTGAAGCTTTCTTT. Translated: CASTTLLRDTEAFF.